This TCR beta chain is drawn from a study of tumor-infiltrating lymphocytes in oesophageal squamous cell carcinoma. TCRdb recomputed calls from the PCR reads with MiXCR, one row per CDR3 protein. Here the sample spans 15,000 to 20,000 distinct CDR3 sequences, roughly 41% being singletons. With V trimmed by 5 bases and J by 7 bases, 11 bases remained unmatched. The CDR3 runs to 15 residues. CDR1 SGHTA and CDR2 FQGNSA come from the germline V gene. This clonotype was detected a few times. The V gene is TRBV7-2, the J gene TRBJ2-1, with 7 bases matching TRBD2. Sample: normal esophageal tissue next to the tumor. The receptor was derived from a male donor with esophageal squamous cell carcinoma. CDR3 in amino acids: CASSPSAGAINEQFF. Here the CDR3 DNA reads TGTGCCAGCAGCCCCTCGGCGGGAGCCATAAATGAGCAGTTCTTC.